The table lists the clone carrying this T cell receptor (beta chain) with a count of one. Its target is unknown. Other nucleotide sequences from this sample produce the same CDR3. The data are from a study of T cell responses to AZD1222 COVID-19 vaccine. Looking at the study overall: Second-dose timings of about 4 or about 12 weeks were pooled. General study findings and limits: White British donors predominated, females outnumbered males, and clonal diversity was possibly underestimated. Samples come after the peak T cell response, not at day 14. As reported, nearly half of all spike-specific TCRs target variant regions that are unmutated.

Here immunoSEQ multiplex PCR was the method, and the copy in TCRdb shows in-frame clones only, minus some. The table has approximately 160,000 clones, around 93% seen once; the top ten hold about 4.4%. This CDR3 contains 13 residues. Trimming shortened V by 2 bases and J by 3 bases, and 5 bases separated the two germline ends. In germline, CDR1 is SGHTA, CDR2 FQGTGA. The receptor's source is an adult in good health. The sample here was peripheral blood, taken on day 0 of AZD1222 vaccination. J is TRBJ1-5 and V is TRBV7-3; D remains unclear. Here the CDR3 reads CASSLGFNQPQHF. Written as DNA, the CDR3 is TGTGCCAGCAGCTTAGGCTTCAATCAGCCCCAGCATTTT.